The following is a TCR beta chain sequence with its context. This clonotype has more than one count but fewer than ten. The specificity of this receptor is unknown. It has no much larger one-base neighbor in the sample; base qualities were not kept. The data stem from a study of identical twins (dated by TCRdb to the mid-2010s). General notes on the study: To test whether fetal clonotypes persist, the study used deep sequencing on TCR alpha and beta repertoires from monozygotic twins, unrelated adults of various ages, and cord blood. To rule out contamination, the twin experiments were replicated at different times with different library preparation protocols.

Overall study results and their limits: In monozygotic twins, recombination models systematically underestimated out-of-frame TCR alpha sharing, but the models matched the sharing seen between unrelated individuals. Excess twin sharing in beta out-of-frame sequences was weaker because fewer shared sequences lowered the signal-to-noise ratio. Zero-insertion analyses could be partly confounded by invariant T cells such as MAIT and iNKT, although diverse VJ usage argued against such confounding for most clonotypes. Abundant cord blood beta clonotypes carried fewer insertions; young adult naive repertoires showed a weaker similar trend, while memory repertoires showed none. Conclusions relied on cross-sectional statistical analysis, since the same donors could not be followed over many years. Compared with coincidental sharing between unrelated individuals, an excess of low generation-probability sequences was observed among out-of-frame TCR alpha sequences shared between twins.

Deletion took 5 bases off V and 2 bases off J, with a span of 21 bases between the germline ends. As encoded in the germline V gene (reference sequence), CDR1 is MNHEY while CDR2 is SMNVEV. The CDR3 spans 17 residues, from the cysteine through the phenylalanine. Only the CDR3 portion is preserved as DNA: 51 bases, with reading frame beginning at the first base. The library was generated by 5' RACE. Reads for this sample came from an Illumina HiSeq 2000. Template switching introduced a universal primer binding site; the final cDNA contained a unique molecular identifier, enabling accurate counting of TCR cDNA molecules. First-strand cDNA for TCR alpha and beta chains was synthesized from specific primers in the conserved constant-segment region. Each cDNA library was double barcoded, with a SMART-Mk sample barcode plus Illumina barcodes, to control for contamination. TruSeq adapter sequences and Illumina sample barcodes were added in two successive PCR steps. TCR alpha and beta cDNA libraries were sequenced on the Illumina HiSeq platform with custom primers. Turning to the authors' computational methods: Raw reads were processed with MiGEC to extract unique molecular identifiers, and MiXCR was used to determine CDR3 positions. For each individual, recombination models were inferred using an EM algorithm with the repgenHMM and IGoR tools. The tcR package in R was used for shared clonotype analysis, with sharing normalized by the product of cloneset sizes. To study raw recombination free of thymic and clonal selection effects, out-of-frame nonproductive sequences were analyzed. TCRdb reprocessed the public reads (quality trimming at Q25 with fastp, clone calling with MiXCR) and kept in-frame beta chains. Rows are combined by CDR3 protein, so each entry shows the most common genes and DNA. In this record, the V and J calls reflect TCRdb's handling and not the investigators' own analysis. Present in this sample are about 240,000 distinct CDR3 sequences, more than 9% of which were seen just once. Approximately 11% of the sample is held by the ten biggest clonotypes.

Only healthy Caucasian donors were included. Miltenyi CD45RO+ enrichment and human naive T-cell isolation kits were used to isolate memory (CD45RO+) and naive T cells from PBMC. Sequenced material: memory T cells sorted from blood. What the cell subset or site label conveys for this sample: CD45RO+ enriched T cells. The rearranged chain carries TRBV27 and TRBJ2-5; perhaps TRBD2 is the D gene, with 5 bases matching. This TCR was recovered from a man aged 45-60 years in good health. CDR3 reads: CASSPLSAASRQETQYF. The DNA sequence is as follows: TGTGCCAGCAGTCCACTCTCCGCGGCTAGCAGACAAGAGACCCAGTACTTC.